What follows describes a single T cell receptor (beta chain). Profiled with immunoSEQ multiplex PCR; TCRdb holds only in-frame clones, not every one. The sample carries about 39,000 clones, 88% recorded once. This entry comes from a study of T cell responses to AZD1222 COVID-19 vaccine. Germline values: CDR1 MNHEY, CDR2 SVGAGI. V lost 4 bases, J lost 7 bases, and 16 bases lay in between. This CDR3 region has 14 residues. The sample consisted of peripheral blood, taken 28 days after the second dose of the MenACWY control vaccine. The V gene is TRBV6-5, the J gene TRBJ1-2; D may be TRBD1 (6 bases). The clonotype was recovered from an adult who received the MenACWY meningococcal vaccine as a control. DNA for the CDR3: TGTGCCAGCAGTTCAACAGGGTCGAGCGGTGGCTACACCTTC. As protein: CASSSTGSSGGYTF.